This T cell receptor (beta chain) was sequenced during a study of cytomegalovirus exposure and HLA in healthy donors. This CDR3 comprises 15 residues. Trimming cost V 0 bases and J 7 bases, with 15 bases left between them. Germline loops: CDR1 SGHVS, CDR2 FQNEAQ. A multiplex PCR was run with 60 Vbeta primers and 13 Jbeta primers. The repertoire was sequenced with immunoSEQ multiplex PCR; TCRdb's copy has only in-frame clones and lacks some. The sample lists roughly 130,000 clones; about 79% were seen once. This clone came up a few times. The material sequenced was PBMCs. The V gene is TRBV7-8, the J gene TRBJ1-2; D remains ambiguous. The sequence was collected from a woman under 30 in good health and CMV-seropositive. The CDR3 coding sequence is TGTGCCAGCAGCTTAGCGACCGGAGGGTATTCTGGCTACACCTTC. It yields the protein CASSLATGGYSGYTF.